This T cell receptor beta chain was sequenced for a study of beta chain features in type 1 diabetes. A remark on this clone: Its antigen is still unknown.

It was via CD45RO/CCR7/CD25/CD127/CD95/CD27 that CD4+ naive, central memory, regulatory and stem cell-like memory cells were sorted. Sequencing targeted expressed TCRB transcripts, as all isolated RNA had been reverse transcribed. Average reads for naive, central memory and regulatory T cell samples were several million. Assay used: immunoSEQ multiplex PCR; TCRdb lists only in-frame clones, some missing. The table has hundreds of thousands of clones, about a tenth seen once; the top ten hold around 0.017%. The CDR3 is 18 residues long. Germline V gives CDR1 SGHAT, CDR2 FQNNGV. Losses at the gene ends were 4 bases for V and 1 base for J; bases not matched to a gene: 8. Whole-study results and caveats: Here, the possible influence of HLA type (on TCRB rearrangement) remained unresolved. Shortening that was moderate but significant affected the TCRB CDR3s of Type 1 diabetes patients in all four CD4+ subsets. VDJ junctions from type 1 diabetes patients carried fewer insertions and larger deletions.

The rearrangement uses TRBV11-2 and TRBJ2-6; 9 bases match TRBD2. The receptor comes from a man aged 25-40 years with type 1 diabetes. Sequencing was done on a sample of naive CD4+ T cells from blood. The CDR3 sequence is CASSSRGGGVSGANVLTF. DNA for the CDR3: TGTGCCAGCAGCTCGCGCGGGGGGGGTGTGTCTGGGGCCAACGTCCTGACTTTC.